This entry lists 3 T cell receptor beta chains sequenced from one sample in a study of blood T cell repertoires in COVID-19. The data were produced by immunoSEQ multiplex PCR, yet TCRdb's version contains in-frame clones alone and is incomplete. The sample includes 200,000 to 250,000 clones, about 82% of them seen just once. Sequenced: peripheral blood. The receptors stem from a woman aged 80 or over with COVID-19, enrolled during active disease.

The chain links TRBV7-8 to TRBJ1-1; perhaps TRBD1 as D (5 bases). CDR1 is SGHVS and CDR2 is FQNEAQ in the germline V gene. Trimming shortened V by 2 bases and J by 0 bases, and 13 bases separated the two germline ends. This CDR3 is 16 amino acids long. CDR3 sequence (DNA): TGTGCCAGCAGCTTAAAACCAGGGTTCGTGAACACTGAAGCTTTCTTT. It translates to CASSLKPGFVNTEAFF.

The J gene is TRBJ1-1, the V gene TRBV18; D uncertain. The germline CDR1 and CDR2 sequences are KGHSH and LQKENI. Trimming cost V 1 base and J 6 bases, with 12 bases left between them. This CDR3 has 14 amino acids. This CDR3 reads CASSPQNRRAEAFF. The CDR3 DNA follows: TGTGCCAGCTCACCACAAAACCGGAGGGCTGAAGCTTTCTTT.

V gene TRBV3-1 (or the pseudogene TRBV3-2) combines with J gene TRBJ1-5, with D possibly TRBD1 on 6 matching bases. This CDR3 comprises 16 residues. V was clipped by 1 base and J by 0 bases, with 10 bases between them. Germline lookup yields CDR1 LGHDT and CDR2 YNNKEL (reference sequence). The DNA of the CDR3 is TGTGCCAGCAGCCAAGGGACAGCCATTAGCAATCAGCCCCAGCATTTT. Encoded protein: CASSQGTAISNQPQHF.